This T cell receptor beta chain was recovered during a study of CD8+CD57+ T cells in acquired aplastic anemia. Both TCR beta VDJ combination and CDR3 sequence profiling were carried out. Genomic DNA was the template for this profiling. TCRdb processed the reads anew with MiXCR; each CDR3 protein has one entry. Of roughly 220,000 distinct CDR3 sequences detected, approximately 65% appear once; the ten largest clones hold roughly 61%. The germline gives CDR1 SGDLS, CDR2 YYNGEE. V was clipped by 0 bases and J by 3 bases; unmatched bases: 5. The CDR3 has 15 amino acids. In patients chosen for sequencing, flow cytometry had shown CD8+CD57+ cell expansion.

J is TRBJ2-7 and V is TRBV9; TRBD1 aligns across 8 bases. This TCR was sampled from a human donor with aplastic anemia. Sequencing was carried out using sorted CD4+, CD8+, or CD8+CD57+ T cells (not recorded which) from PBMCs. The CDR3 DNA reads as TGTGCCAGCAGCGTAGCGGCGACAGGGGACTACGAGCAGTACTTC. As protein: CASSVAATGDYEQYF.